The 20 T cell receptor beta chains below were found in one sample sequenced in a study of cytomegalovirus exposure and HLA in healthy donors. PCR involved 60 Vbeta and 13 Jbeta primers. This table comes from immunoSEQ multiplex PCR, and its TCRdb copy is limited to in-frame clones, with some not included. Found here are around 170,000 clones, about three quarters of them singletons; the top ten hold roughly 1.6%. Sequencing was performed on PBMCs. The origin of the receptors is a girl aged 10 to 17 in good health and CMV-seronegative.

Note on this clone: A read error may account for a junction end that differs from germline. This chain joins TRBV13 and TRBJ2-6; the match to TRBD1 covers 8 bases. The CDR3 covers 18 residues. Germline values: CDR1 PRHDT, CDR2 FYEKMQ (reference sequence). The CDR3 region is CASSLGQGSPAGANVLTF. The CDR3 DNA follows: TGTGCCAGCAGCCTAGGACAGGGAAGCCCCGCTGGGGCCAACGTCCTGACTTTC. Full variable domain (missing parts from reference TRBV13 and TRBJ2-6): AAGVIQSPRHLIKEKRETATLKCYPIPRHDTVYWYQQGPGQDPQFLISFYEKMQSDKGSIPDRFSAQQFSDYHSELNMSSLELGDSALYFCASSLGQGSPAGANVLTFGAGSRLTVL.

The chain recombines TRBV5-6 with TRBJ2-7; maybe TRBD1 (6 bases). Trimming shortened V by 4 bases and J by 1 base, and 15 bases separated the two germline ends. Germline V lookup: CDR1 SGHDT, CDR2 YYEEEE. This CDR3 comprises 15 residues. CDR3 residues: CASSQPNRVSYEQYF. The DNA of the CDR3 is TGTGCCAGCAGCCAGCCTAACAGGGTATCCTACGAGCAGTACTTC.

In this sample, this clone turned up a few times. The V gene is TRBV4-1, the J gene TRBJ1-1, with a possible D match to TRBD1 (5 bases). The V gene's germline CDR1 is MGHRA and CDR2 YSYEKL. This CDR3 region has 19 residues. Trimming pared 1 base from V and 5 bases from J, leaving 26 bases between. DNA for the CDR3: TGCGCCAGCAGCCAAGGGGGTGCCAGGGATTCCTTTTTTAGAACTGAAGCTTTCTTT. Amino acid sequence: CASSQGGARDSFFRTEAFF.

This chain joins TRBV18 and TRBJ1-5, with a possible D match to TRBD1 (5 bases). V gave up 2 bases and J gave up 6 bases, with 17 bases separating them. There are 16 residues in the CDR3. Germline CDR1 reads KGHSH; CDR2 reads LQKENI. The DNA of the CDR3 is TGTGCCAGCTCACCAGAGGGTCGGGGACTGAGTCAGCCCCAGCATTTT. Amino acids: CASSPEGRGLSQPQHF.

This chain joins TRBV4-1 and TRBJ2-3, with TRBD2 matching over 7 bases. Looked up from germline, CDR1 is MGHRA and CDR2 is YSYEKL. The CDR3 extends over 15 amino acids. J lost 4 bases, V lost 2 bases, and 6 bases had no gene match. The CDR3 region has the DNA TGCGCCAGCAGCCAACGGACTAGTGACGCAGATACGCAGTATTTT. Translating it yields CASSQRTSDADTQYF.

The J gene is TRBJ1-5, the V gene TRBV30, with TRBD1 matching 8 bases. V trimming: 5 bases; J trimming: 5 bases; junction bases outside the gene matches: 5. Germline V gene sequence: CDR1 GTSNPN, CDR2 SVGIG (reference sequence). CDR3 length: 13 residues. CDR3 residues: CAWGQGRDQPQHF. The CDR3, as DNA: TGTGCCTGGGGACAGGGAAGGGATCAGCCCCAGCATTTT.

Note on this clone: Likely a read error: the CDR3 ends without its conserved phenylalanine or tryptophan. The chain is built from TRBV5-4 and TRBJ1-2; 8 bases match TRBD1. The CDR3 contains 15 residues. V was pared by 3 bases and J by 5 bases, with 9 bases of the junction left unmatched. The germline V gene has CDR1 SGHNT and CDR2 YYREEE (reference sequence). The chain's CDR3 is CASSWSRDRLYGYTL. Written as DNA, the CDR3 is TGTGCCAGCAGCTGGTCCCGGGACAGGTTGTATGGCTACACCCTC.

The chain recombines TRBV14 with TRBJ2-7; D might be TRBD2 (7 bases). The V end was cut by 3 bases, the J end by 7 bases, with 13 bases between. CDR1 is SGHDN and CDR2 is FVKESK in the germline V gene. This CDR3 has 13 amino acids. The CDR3 here is CASSQGGGREQYF. CDR3 DNA sequence: TGTGCCAGCAGCCAGGGAGGGGGACGAGAGCAGTACTTC.

In its sample, this clone was seen once. The chain combines TRBV10-2 with TRBJ2-1; TRBD2 matches at 12 bases. Germline V CDR1 and CDR2: WSHSY, SAAADI. This CDR3 contains 12 residues. The CDR3 DNA reads as TGCGCTTCGACTAGCGGGGGATCCGAGCAGTTCTTC. Translation gives CASTSGGSEQFF.

The chain employs TRBV20-1 and TRBJ1-2, with D hard to call. The length of the CDR3 is 11 residues. V was pared by 1 base and J by 4 bases, with 4 bases between. CDR1 is DFQATT and CDR2 is SNEGSKA in the germline V gene (reference sequence). The CDR3 protein is CSARVGYGYTF. The CDR3 DNA reads TGCAGTGCTAGAGTCGGCTATGGCTACACCTTC.

The chain is built from TRBV5-1 and TRBJ2-3; TRBD1 aligns across 7 bases. The CDR3 runs to 15 residues. Trimming took 5 bases from V and 1 from J; bases not matched to a gene: 7. Germline assignment: CDR1 SGHRS and CDR2 YFSETQ. CDR3 region: CASSRLGGGTDTQYF. CDR3 coding DNA: TGCGCCAGCAGTCGGTTAGGGGGCGGCACAGATACGCAGTATTTT.

The rearrangement links TRBV27 to TRBJ2-7, with a tentative D call TRBD1 (5 bases). The CDR3 loop spans 12 amino acids. The germline gives CDR1 MNHEY, CDR2 SMNVEV (reference sequence). V gave up 6 bases and J gave up 4 bases, with 10 bases separating them. The CDR3 is CASRRTGYEQYF. In DNA, the CDR3 is TGTGCCAGCAGAAGAACAGGTTACGAGCAGTACTTC.

This clone showed up just a few times. The chain has TRBV19 and TRBJ2-1; 8 bases fit TRBD2. The CDR3 contains 17 residues. J lost 3 bases, V lost 2 bases, and 9 bases had no gene match. The germline V gene encodes CDR1 LNHDA and CDR2 SQIVND (reference sequence). CDR3 amino acids: CASSIQGVSGVYNEQFF. Here the CDR3 DNA reads TGTGCCAGTAGTATACAGGGTGTTAGCGGGGTCTACAATGAGCAGTTCTTC. Looking up the rest from reference TRBV19 and TRBJ2-1 gives the full variable domain: DGGITQSPKYLFRKEGQNVTLSCEQNLNHDAMYWYRQDPGQGLRLIYYSQIVNDFQKGDIAEGYSVSREKKESFPLTVTSAQKNPTAFYLCASSIQGVSGVYNEQFFGPGTRLTVL.

This sequence joins TRBV7-8 and TRBJ2-5, with 10 bases aligning to TRBD1. CDR3 size: 15 residues. Germline-derived CDR1 and CDR2 are SGHVS and FQNEAQ. J gave up 5 bases and V 5 bases, and 8 bases lay outside the gene matches. CDR3 nucleotides: TGTGCCAGCAGCCCTGGGACAGGGGAGCTGGAGACCCAGTACTTC. This codes for CASSPGTGELETQYF.

This sequence joins TRBV6-1 and TRBJ2-7; no clear D gene. From germline, CDR1 is MNHNS and CDR2 SASEGT. With 4 bases removed from V and 1 base from J, the gap between germline ends came to 11 bases. CDR3 length: 14 residues. The CDR3 sequence is CASSVTGSSYEQYF. CDR3 bases: TGTGCCAGCAGTGTCACGGGTTCGTCCTACGAGCAGTACTTC.

The V gene is TRBV29-1, the J gene TRBJ2-7; D is possibly TRBD2 (5 bases). Trimming left V 5 bases short and J 1 base short, with 12 bases between. This CDR3 is built from 13 residues. Germline loops: CDR1 SQVTM, CDR2 ANQGSEA. CDR3: CSVLNRGSYEQYF. In nucleotides, the CDR3 is TGCAGCGTTCTTAACCGGGGTTCCTACGAGCAGTACTTC.

This rearrangement joins TRBV7-9 to TRBJ2-1, with 7 nucleotides matching TRBD1. V was pared by 3 bases and J by 6 bases, with 2 bases of the junction left unmatched. CDR3 length: 13 residues. Germline V gene data show CDR1 as SEHNR and CDR2 as FQNEAQ (reference sequence). The CDR3 here is CASSLSGGNEQFF. The CDR3 nucleotides read TGTGCCAGCAGCTTGTCAGGGGGCAATGAGCAGTTCTTC.

CDR3 amino acids: CASSEAVYRGRSYGYTF. DNA of the CDR3: TGTGCCAGCAGTGAAGCGGTGTATAGGGGGCGCAGCTATGGCTACACCTTC. This rearrangement joins TRBV6-1 to TRBJ1-2; TRBD1 agrees at 7 bases. Germline lookup yields CDR1 MNHNS and CDR2 SASEGT. This CDR3 contains 17 residues. Trimming cost V 0 bases and J 4 bases; bases outside gene matches: 11.

The rearrangement links TRBV29-1 to TRBJ1-1; 8 bases are shared with TRBD1. Losses at the gene ends were 7 bases for V and 11 bases for J; bases not matched to a gene: 15. The germline CDR1 and CDR2 sequences are SQVTM and ANQGSEA. The CDR3 totals 13 residues. The CDR3 spells CSGSGTGEIVAFF. In DNA form, the CDR3 reads TGCAGCGGTTCCGGGACAGGCGAGATCGTGGCTTTCTTT.

This sequence joins TRBV15 and TRBJ2-1, with D maybe TRBD2 (6 bases). This CDR3 has 18 residues. Trimming removed 5 bases from V and 7 bases from J, with 27 bases in between. CDR1 and CDR2 (germline): LNHNV, YYDKDF (reference sequence). The CDR3 spells CATSLSAGLHRGFNEQFF. The CDR3 DNA reads as TGTGCCACCAGCCTGTCGGCGGGACTCCATCGGGGTTTTAATGAGCAGTTCTTC.